The sequence of this T cell receptor beta chain was determined in a study of post-analysis software for immune sequencing data. Study details: Some patients lacked subtype; others had relapsing-remitting, secondary progressive or progressive-relapsing disease.

Notes on the study in general: Strong co-clustering by F measure was evident for samples that had been prepared in the same batch. Normalized Chao1 diversity was significantly lower in multiple sclerosis patients than in controls. Patients had higher frequencies than controls of four to six TRBV segments, including TRBV5-6, TRBV5-1 and TRBV20-1.

This clonotype was seen at least ten times. The antigen is undetermined. V lost 0 bases to trimming and J lost 3 bases, with 15 bases between them. The CDR3 totals 17 residues. Germline loops: CDR1 LGHNA, CDR2 YNFKEQ. Every TCR beta cDNA library bore unique molecular identifiers. TCRdb re-called the PCR reads with MiXCR, one entry per CDR3 protein. The table records about half a million distinct CDR3 sequences, roughly 45% of them present only once. The sequenced material came from blood. This TCR was sampled from a girl between 10 and 17 years old with multiple sclerosis. The V gene is TRBV4-2, the J gene TRBJ2-1; D is unresolved. The CDR3 sequence is CASSQEGPEAYYNEQFF. CDR3 bases: TGTGCCAGCAGCCAAGAGGGCCCTGAGGCGTACTACAATGAGCAGTTCTTC.